Presented here are 11 T cell receptor beta chains from one specimen sequenced in a study of shared clonotypes between healthy human individuals. Method: immunoSEQ multiplex PCR; TCRdb's copy keeps in-frame clones and lacks some. The table has some 1,400,000 clones, 96% seen once. The sequenced sample was naive CD4+ T cells sorted from blood. Subset noted: CD45RA+ positively selected. Source of these receptors: a man aged 25 to 40 in good health.

V is TRBV29-1 and J is TRBJ2-4, with 9 bases matching TRBD1. The J segment lost 8 bases and the V segment lost 6 bases, leaving 8 bases of the junction unmatched. The CDR3 has 13 residues. Germline V gene lookup returns CDR1 SQVTM and CDR2 ANQGSEA. CDR3 DNA sequence: TGCAGCGTCGGGACAGGGAAACGTGACATTCAGTACTTC. It specifies CSVGTGKRDIQYF.

V and J are TRBV19 and TRBJ2-1; 7 bases fit TRBD1. The germline V gene encodes CDR1 LNHDA and CDR2 SQIVND (reference sequence). The trim removed 1 base at V and 3 bases at J, leaving 6 bases unmatched. The CDR3 spans 16 residues. CDR3 in amino acids: CASSIGSGTVYNEQFF. CDR3 in DNA: TGTGCCAGTAGTATAGGTTCCGGGACAGTCTACAATGAGCAGTTCTTC.

The genes are TRBV5-1 and TRBJ2-3; 7 nucleotides line up with TRBD1. This CDR3 region has 13 residues. The V gene's germline CDR1 is SGHRS and CDR2 YFSETQ. V lost 5 bases, J lost 4 bases, and 4 bases stayed unmatched. The CDR3 region has the DNA TGCGCCAGCAGTAATCAGGGGGCAGATACGCAGTATTTT. This codes for CASSNQGADTQYF.

The chain uses TRBV21-1 and TRBJ2-2; the D call of TRBD2 is as the table states it, not checked on the DNA. TRBV21-1 is classified as a pseudogene. CDR3 size: 16 residues. CDR3 region: CASSKGGRINTGELFF. CDR3 sequence (DNA): TGTGCCAGCAGCAAAGGGGGGAGGATAAACACCGGGGAGCTGTTTTTT.

J is TRBJ2-1 and V is TRBV19; D is ambiguous. Germline-derived CDR1 and CDR2 are LNHDA and SQIVND (reference sequence). V was shortened by 4 bases and J by 10 bases, with 17 bases between the two germline ends. There are 14 residues in the CDR3. CDR3 sequence (DNA): TGTGCCAGTAGTAAAACGTTGGCCCCCCCGGAGCAGTTCTTC. The encoded protein is CASSKTLAPPEQFF.

V and J are TRBV5-1 and TRBJ2-7; a weak D match, TRBD2 (5 bases). The CDR3 is 15 residues long. Germline values: CDR1 SGHRS, CDR2 YFSETQ. The ends were cut back, 2 bases at V and 4 bases at J, with 16 bases in the middle. This CDR3 reads CASSFSPGIGYEQYF. The CDR3 DNA reads TGCGCCAGCAGCTTTTCCCCCGGGATCGGGTACGAGCAGTACTTC.

J is TRBJ1-5 and V is TRBV25-1; D is possibly TRBD1 (5 bases). V was trimmed by 4 bases and J by 4 bases, leaving 8 bases between them. This CDR3 has 13 amino acids. Germline loops: CDR1 MGHDK, CDR2 SYGVNS. The CDR3 region has the DNA TGTGCCAGCAGTGCGGGGACGAATCAGCCCCAGCATTTT. It yields the protein CASSAGTNQPQHF.

The V and J genes are TRBV29-1 and TRBJ1-1, with 7 positions matching TRBD1. Trimming at V came to 6 bases and at J to 2 bases, leaving 3 bases not matched to a gene. Germline loops: CDR1 SQVTM, CDR2 ANQGSEA. The CDR3 runs to 12 residues. CDR3 nucleotides: TGCAGCGTCGGACAGGAAAACACTGAAGCTTTCTTT. It is translated as CSVGQENTEAFF.

The chain joins TRBV7-2 to TRBJ2-7, with D perhaps matching TRBD1 (6 bases). CDR3 size: 15 residues. With 5 bases removed from V and 2 bases from J, the gap between germline ends came to 16 bases. Germline CDR1 reads SGHTA; CDR2 reads FQGNSA. The CDR3 sequence: CASSPADRRTYEQYF. As DNA, the CDR3 is TGTGCCAGCAGCCCCGCCGACAGGAGAACCTACGAGCAGTACTTC.

CDR3 amino acids: CASSLGVGRNQPQHF. CDR3 DNA sequence: TGTGCCAGCAGCTTGGGTGTAGGCCGGAATCAGCCCCAGCATTTT. The chain links TRBV5-4 to TRBJ1-5, with D uncertain. V dropped 0 bases and J dropped 4 bases, with 11 bases sitting between them. The CDR3 loop spans 15 amino acids. Germline V gene sequence: CDR1 SGHNT, CDR2 YYREEE (reference sequence). Full variable domain (outside the CDR3, taken from reference TRBV5-4 and TRBJ1-5): ETGVTQSPTHLIKTRGQQVTLRCSSQSGHNTVSWYQQALGQGPQFIFQYYREEENGRGNFPPRFSGLQFPNYSSELNVNALELDDSALYLCASSLGVGRNQPQHFGDGTRLSIL.

The chain has TRBV7-9 and TRBJ2-1, with a possible D match to TRBD2 (5 bases). This CDR3 comprises 14 residues. The germline V gene encodes CDR1 SEHNR and CDR2 FQNEAQ (reference sequence). Trimming shortened V by 5 bases and J by 8 bases, and 16 bases separated the two germline ends. The CDR3 DNA follows: TGTGCCAGCAGCCGTAGGGAGTTAGGCTATGAGCAGTTCTTC. Its protein is CASSRRELGYEQFF.